These T cell receptor beta chains were read from a single sample in a study of blood T cell repertoires in COVID-19. The method was immunoSEQ multiplex PCR; TCRdb's version includes in-frame clones alone and lacks a portion of them. The sample carries about 170,000 clones, 84% recorded once. The source material was peripheral blood. Every receptor here comes from a man younger than 30 with active or convalescent COVID-19. CDR3s include the opening cysteine and the closing phenylalanine or tryptophan. A D gene is named only where the DNA matches it firmly. Expanded clones get a size class; other rows say once, few or many, or leave the size out.

size	J	V	D	CDR3	DNA
-	TRBJ2-7	TRBV18	-	CASSPRAPYEQYF	TGTGCCAGCTCACCACGGGCCCCCTACGAGCAGTACTTC
-	TRBJ2-1	TRBV7-6	TRBD2	CASSSLSGGSNEQFF	TGTGCCAGCAGCTCCCTTAGCGGGGGGAGCAATGAGCAGTTCTTC
few	TRBJ1-6	TRBV27	-	CASSADTSRGPNSPLHF	TGTGCCAGCAGTGCCGACACCTCCAGGGGCCCAAATTCACCCCTCCACTTT
once	TRBJ2-3	TRBV5-1	TRBD2	CASSLGSGSTDTQYF	TGCGCCAGCAGCTTGGGTAGCGGGTCCACAGATACGCAGTATTTT
-	TRBJ2-2	TRBV9	-	CASSVRDPGGTGELFF	TGTGCCAGCAGCGTCCGGGACCCCGGGGGCACCGGGGAGCTGTTTTTT
-	TRBJ2-1	TRBV7-8	-	CASSFDGSGLEQFF	TGTGCCAGCAGCTTTGACGGGAGCGGATTGGAGCAGTTCTTC
-	TRBJ1-5	TRBV6-2/TRBV6-3	-	CASSNNRVNQPQHF	TGTGCCAGCAGTAATAACAGGGTCAATCAGCCCCAGCATTTT
-	TRBJ2-7	TRBV11-2	-	CASSLGDSPTYEQYF	TGTGCCAGCAGCTTAGGAGACAGTCCTACCTACGAGCAGTACTTC
-	TRBJ2-1	TRBV6-5	-	CASRVPGLIYNEQFF	TGTGCCAGCAGAGTACCGGGACTGATCTACAATGAGCAGTTCTTC
-	TRBJ1-6	TRBV15	TRBD1	CATSRATGSSPLNSPLHF	TGTGCCACCAGCAGAGCGACAGGGAGTTCGCCATTAAATTCACCCCTCCACTTT
-	TRBJ2-7	TRBV21-1	-	CANLEDYCTYEQYF	TGTGCCAATCTTGAGGACTATTGCACCTACGAGCAGTACTTC